These 15 T cell receptor beta chains originate from one sample sequenced in a study of vaccination effects on CD4 cells after COVID-19. Only in-frame clones appear in the TCRdb table, and some are missing; sequencing was by immunoSEQ multiplex PCR. The sample comprises around 19,000 clones, 70% to 80% of which are singletons, and less than 50% rests with the top ten. No antigens are known for them. ViraFEST assay sequencing came after antigen-specific CD4+ T cells were expanded with viral peptide pools. Culturing for around ten days preceded CD4+ T cell isolation. Between March and December 2020, the person had a SARS-CoV-2 infection that PCR confirmed. The sequences come from CD4+ T cells from PBMCs cultured with a peptide pool, collected before COVID-19 vaccination. These receptors were obtained from a human donor who had a prior SARS-CoV-2 infection.

The CDR3 here is CASSPRQGWGETQYF. The CDR3 DNA follows: TGTGCCAGCAGCCCTAGACAGGGCTGGGGAGAGACCCAGTACTTC. The chain couples TRBV7-6 to TRBJ2-5, with 7 positions matching TRBD1. Germline CDR1 reads SGHVS; CDR2 reads FNYEAQ. The J segment lost 4 bases and the V segment lost 5 bases, leaving 10 bases of the junction unmatched. The CDR3 is 15 amino acids. Looking up the rest from reference TRBV7-6 and TRBJ2-5 gives the full variable domain: GAGVSQSPRYKVTKRGQDVALRCDPISGHVSLYWYRQALGQGPEFLTYFNYEAQQDKSGLPNDRFSAERPEGSISTLTIQRTEQRDSAMYRCASSPRQGWGETQYFGPGTRLLVL.

The V gene is TRBV5-6, the J gene TRBJ2-3; TRBD2 agrees at 14 bases. V was clipped by 3 bases and J by 4 bases; unmatched bases: 10. The V gene's germline CDR1 is SGHDT and CDR2 YYEEEE. CDR3 size: 18 residues. The CDR3 loop is CASSYEKGLAGGADTQYF. The CDR3 nucleotides read TGTGCCAGCAGCTACGAAAAAGGACTAGCGGGGGGTGCAGATACGCAGTATTTT.

The chain combines TRBV7-2 with TRBJ2-1; 9 bases are a match to TRBD1. V trimming: 4 bases; J trimming: 9 bases; junction bases outside the gene matches: 4. The CDR3 has 13 amino acids. Germline V CDR1 and CDR2: SGHTA, FQGNSA. CDR3 in DNA: TGTGCCAGCAGCTCGACAGGGGGGGGTGAGCAGTTCTTC. Translation: CASSSTGGGEQFF. Supplemented by reference TRBV7-2 and TRBJ2-1, the full variable domain reads GAGVSQSPSNKVTEKGKDVELRCDPISGHTALYWYRQSLGQGLEFLIYFQGNSAPDKSGLPSDRFSAERTGGSVSTLTIQRTQQEDSAVYLCASSSTGGGEQFFGPGTRLTVL.

This clone was seen a few times. The chain recombines TRBV6-5 with TRBJ1-3; D is ambiguous. Per germline, CDR1 MNHEY and CDR2 SVGAGI. Trimming shortened V by 11 bases and J by 2 bases, and 10 bases separated the two germline ends. This CDR3 contains 12 residues. This CDR3 is CARRSPGNTIYF. The CDR3 DNA follows: TGTGCCCGACGATCCCCTGGAAACACCATATATTTT.

The chain joins TRBV2 to TRBJ2-5, with 8 bases aligning to TRBD1. CDR1 is SNHLY, CDR2 FYNNEI, per germline. The CDR3 is made up of 11 amino acids. CDR3 DNA sequence: TGTGCTACCGACAGGGGAGAGACCCAGTACTTC. Amino acids: CATDRGETQYF.

J is TRBJ2-3 and V is TRBV6-6; 11 nucleotides match TRBD2. The CDR3 is 16 amino acids. Germline CDR1 reads MNHNY; CDR2 reads SVGAGI (reference sequence). V dropped 0 bases and J dropped 4; count of bases not matched to a gene: 3. The CDR3 DNA is TGTGCCAGCAGTTACTCGGCTAGCGGGAGGCCAGATACGCAGTATTTT. Amino acid sequence: CASSYSASGRPDTQYF.

The chain joins TRBV6-5 to TRBJ2-1; TRBD2 agrees at 9 bases. The CDR3 totals 16 residues. Unmatched junction bases numbered 3, after V lost 1 base and J lost 2 bases. The germline V gene encodes CDR1 MNHEY and CDR2 SVGAGI. CDR3 in amino acids: CASSYWGLAAYNEQFF. CDR3 bases: TGTGCCAGCAGTTACTGGGGACTAGCAGCCTACAATGAGCAGTTCTTC.

The chain uses TRBV15 and TRBJ1-2; D gene uncertain. Germline V gives CDR1 LNHNV, CDR2 YYDKDF (reference sequence). The CDR3 is made up of 15 amino acids. V was clipped by 1 base and J by 3 bases, with 12 bases between them. The CDR3 DNA is TGTGCCACCAGCAGAGGAACGGGAGACTACTATGGCTACACCTTC. Protein: CATSRGTGDYYGYTF.

The rearrangement joins TRBV7-9 to TRBJ1-1; D unclear. This CDR3 comprises 13 residues. Germline CDR1 reads SEHNR; CDR2 reads FQNEAQ (reference sequence). Between the trimmed V and J ends, which lost 2 bases and 0 bases, there was a span of 4 bases. The CDR3 nucleotides are TGTGCCAGCAGCTTAAGCATGAACACTGAAGCTTTCTTT. This codes for CASSLSMNTEAFF.

The chain employs TRBV3-1 (or the pseudogene TRBV3-2) and TRBJ2-7; no definite D call. Trimming pared 0 bases from V and 2 bases from J, leaving 5 bases between. Germline assignment: CDR1 LGHDT and CDR2 YNNKEL (reference sequence). This CDR3 spans 13 amino acids. The CDR3 nucleotides read TGTGCCAGCAGCCAAGATGGCCCCTACGAGCAGTACTTC. Protein sequence: CASSQDGPYEQYF.

This clone has just a few counts. The gene calls are TRBV5-4 and TRBJ1-6; possibly TRBD1 for D (5 bases). This CDR3 contains 14 residues. Deletions cut 3 bases from V and 8 bases from J, with 12 bases between. Germline V CDR1 and CDR2: SGHNT, YYREEE (reference sequence). CDR3 sequence reads: CASSSRGWDSPLHF. The CDR3 coding sequence is TGTGCCAGCAGCTCACGGGGGTGGGATTCACCCCTCCACTTT. Together with reference TRBV5-4 and TRBJ1-6, the CDR3 gives the full variable domain: ETGVTQSPTHLIKTRGQQVTLRCSSQSGHNTVSWYQQALGQGPQFIFQYYREEENGRGNFPPRFSGLQFPNYSSELNVNALELDDSALYLCASSSRGWDSPLHFGNGTRLTVT.

This chain links TRBV7-3 with TRBJ2-5, with TRBD2 identical over 9 bases. The CDR3 is 13 residues long. From germline, CDR1 is SGHTA and CDR2 FQGTGA. The trim removed 5 bases at V and 7 bases at J, leaving 5 bases unmatched. The CDR3 region is CASSRSGGGTQYF. CDR3 in DNA: TGTGCCAGCAGCCGTAGCGGGGGCGGGACCCAGTACTTC.

The V call is TRBV2, the J call TRBJ1-2; no clear D. Trimming removed 4 bases from V and 2 bases from J, with 8 bases in between. The CDR3 sequence is 13 residues long. Germline CDR1 and CDR2: SNHLY and FYNNEI. The CDR3, as DNA: TGTGCCAGCAGTGTTAGTGGAAACTATGGCTACACCTTC. Its protein is CASSVSGNYGYTF.

The chain is built from TRBV5-6 and TRBJ2-5, with D maybe TRBD1 (6 bases). The CDR3 loop spans 14 amino acids. V gave up 4 bases and J gave up 7 bases, with 17 bases separating them. Germline loops: CDR1 SGHDT, CDR2 YYEEEE. The DNA for the CDR3 is TGTGCCAGCAGCCCGTGGGACACCTTGGTGACCCAGTACTTC. Translation: CASSPWDTLVTQYF.

The chain joins TRBV6-1 to TRBJ1-5; D unresolved. Trimming cost V 1 base and J 4 bases, with 11 bases left between them. The CDR3 consists of 15 residues. Germline V lookup: CDR1 MNHNS, CDR2 SASEGT. The CDR3 sequence: CASSEVVLANQPQHF. The CDR3 DNA reads as TGTGCCAGCAGTGAAGTCGTTTTGGCGAATCAGCCCCAGCATTTT.